This T cell receptor (beta chain) comes out of a study of PD-L1 blockade in urothelial cancer. Study as a whole: Analyses were performed on blood at 3 weeks after treatment start (the second dose) and at 6 weeks.

Time point specified: pretreatment peripheral blood. Unmatched junction bases numbered 4, after V lost 5 bases and J lost 4 bases. Germline V CDR1 and CDR2: SGHTA, FQGNSA. The CDR3 is made up of 14 amino acids. The repertoire was sequenced with immunoSEQ multiplex PCR; TCRdb's copy has only in-frame clones and lacks some. The data show about 52,000 clones, around 80% seen once. This chain links TRBV7-2 with TRBJ2-3, with 9 bases matching TRBD2. This clonotype was sampled from a man aged 70 or older with urothelial cancer. The sample here was PBMCs, taken around atezolizumab (anti-PD-L1) treatment. This chain's CDR3 is CASSTGTSPDTQYF. DNA for the CDR3: TGTGCCAGCAGCACCGGGACTAGCCCAGATACGCAGTATTTT.